Listed below are T cell receptor beta chains from one sample, sequenced in a study of T cells after yellow fever vaccination. TCRdb fed the 5' RACE reads into MiXCR, producing one record per CDR3 protein. This sample carries approximately 160,000 distinct CDR3 sequences, over 7% of them seen once, and the ten largest clones take under 40%. This specimen consisted of CD8+ T cells sorted from PBMCs, obtained 45 days after the yellow fever booster vaccination. The source is a man younger than 35 who received the YFV17D yellow fever vaccine. The CDR3 runs from the conserved cysteine through the conserved F or W. The order of the fields is D gene, clone size, V gene, J gene, CDR3 DNA, CDR3 protein. The D gene is left open where the match is weak. A row's size may be missing; if present it is once, few, many or a size class.

D gene: TRBD2
clone size: NA
V gene: TRBV7-3
J gene: TRBJ2-1
CDR3 DNA: TGTGCCAGCAGCTTAGGGGCTAGCGGGGGCTTCCATGAGCAGTTCTTC
CDR3 protein: CASSLGASGGFHEQFF

D gene: TRBD1
clone size: once
V gene: TRBV4-3
J gene: TRBJ1-1
CDR3 DNA: TGCGCCAGCAGCCAAGCGATTTATTCAGGGGGCACGATCACTGAAGCTTTCTTT
CDR3 protein: CASSQAIYSGGTITEAFF

D gene: NA
clone size: few
V gene: TRBV4-1
J gene: TRBJ1-5
CDR3 DNA: TGCGCCAGCAGGGTGTCAGGCGGTAGCAATCAGCCCCAGCATTTT
CDR3 protein: CASRVSGGSNQPQHF

D gene: NA
clone size: many
V gene: TRBV12-3/TRBV12-4
J gene: TRBJ1-1
CDR3 DNA: TGTGCCAGCACAGTAGGGTACGGGAACACTGAAGCTTTCTTT
CDR3 protein: CASTVGYGNTEAFF

D gene: TRBD1
clone size: many
V gene: TRBV30
J gene: TRBJ2-7
CDR3 DNA: TGTGCCTGGAGCACAGGGGCCCGCTCCTACGAGCAGTACTTC
CDR3 protein: CAWSTGARSYEQYF

D gene: TRBD2
clone size: NA
V gene: TRBV20-1
J gene: TRBJ2-7
CDR3 DNA: TGCAGTGCTAGAGATCACCTTGGCGGGGGGCTTACCTCCTACGAGCAGTACTTC
CDR3 protein: CSARDHLGGGLTSYEQYF

D gene: TRBD1
clone size: many
V gene: TRBV9
J gene: TRBJ2-3
CDR3 DNA: TGTGCCAGCAGTTTGGACAGGAACACAGATACGCAGTATTTT
CDR3 protein: CASSLDRNTDTQYF

D gene: NA
clone size: NA
V gene: TRBV7-9
J gene: TRBJ2-3
CDR3 DNA: TGTGCCAGCAGCCGTGATACGCAGTATTTT
CDR3 protein: CASSRDTQYF

D gene: TRBD1
clone size: few
V gene: TRBV7-3
J gene: TRBJ2-6
CDR3 DNA: TGTGCCAGCAGCTTAACGGGACAGGCAAGACTCTCTGGGGCCAACGTCCTGACTTTC
CDR3 protein: CASSLTGQARLSGANVLTF

D gene: TRBD1
clone size: NA
V gene: TRBV5-1
J gene: TRBJ1-1
CDR3 DNA: TGCGCCAGCAGCGGTCGTGCAGGGGGCGAATCTGAAGCTTTCTTT
CDR3 protein: CASSGRAGGESEAFF

D gene: NA
clone size: NA
V gene: TRBV7-2
J gene: TRBJ2-1
CDR3 DNA: TGTGCCAGCAGCTTATGGGGAGGTTCCATCTCCTACAATGAGCAGTTCTTC
CDR3 protein: CASSLWGGSISYNEQFF

D gene: NA
clone size: NA
V gene: TRBV7-8
J gene: TRBJ1-5
CDR3 DNA: TGTGCCAGCAGCTTATGGCGGGCCAATCGGCCCCAGCATTTT
CDR3 protein: CASSLWRANRPQHF

D gene: TRBD2
clone size: few
V gene: TRBV5-1
J gene: TRBJ2-3
CDR3 DNA: TGCGCCAGCAGCTTGTCGGTAGCGGGATCCACAGATACGCAGTATTTT
CDR3 protein: CASSLSVAGSTDTQYF

D gene: NA
clone size: NA
V gene: TRBV29-1
J gene: TRBJ2-3
CDR3 DNA: TGCAGCGTTGAAAGGGGGGCCCCCACAGATACGCAGTATTTT
CDR3 protein: CSVERGAPTDTQYF

D gene: NA
clone size: medium-sized
V gene: TRBV6-2/TRBV6-3
J gene: TRBJ2-2
CDR3 DNA: TGTGCCAGCAGTTACTCGACCACCGGGGAGCTGTTTTTT
CDR3 protein: CASSYSTTGELFF

D gene: TRBD1
clone size: NA
V gene: TRBV27
J gene: TRBJ1-1
CDR3 DNA: TGTGCCAGCAGTTCAGGGGGTATGAACACTGAAGCTTTCTTT
CDR3 protein: CASSSGGMNTEAFF

D gene: NA
clone size: few
V gene: TRBV5-1
J gene: TRBJ2-2
CDR3 DNA: TGCGCCAGCAGGGATCGACCAGAGGGAACCGGGGAGCTGTTTTTT
CDR3 protein: CASRDRPEGTGELFF

D gene: TRBD2
clone size: NA
V gene: TRBV7-6
J gene: TRBJ2-1
CDR3 DNA: TGTGCCAGCAGCGATGGGACTAGCGGGGGGCCCTACAATGAGCAGTTCTTC
CDR3 protein: CASSDGTSGGPYNEQFF

D gene: NA
clone size: NA
V gene: TRBV7-3
J gene: TRBJ1-5
CDR3 DNA: TGTGCCAGCAGCTTCACCACAGCGGACAGCTCAAATCAGCCCCAGCATTTT
CDR3 protein: CASSFTTADSSNQPQHF

D gene: TRBD1
clone size: few
V gene: TRBV28
J gene: TRBJ2-3
CDR3 DNA: TGTGCCAGCAGGGAAGACCGGGACAGGGGGTACACAGATACGCAGTATTTT
CDR3 protein: CASREDRDRGYTDTQYF

D gene: NA
clone size: NA
V gene: TRBV4-2
J gene: TRBJ1-2
CDR3 DNA: TGTGCCAGCAGCCAAGCATCAGGGACCTATGGCTACACCTTC
CDR3 protein: CASSQASGTYGYTF